This entry lists 32 T cell receptor beta chains sequenced from one sample in a study of blood T cell repertoires in COVID-19. Sequenced by immunoSEQ multiplex PCR; TCRdb stores in-frame clones only, minus some. Counted here are more than 200,000 clones, 82% occurring once; the ten biggest clones make up roughly 8.2%. The sample was peripheral blood. These receptors all stem from a woman older than 75 with COVID-19, enrolled during active disease.

Only one count was recorded for this clone. This rearrangement joins TRBV29-1 to TRBJ2-7, with D tentatively TRBD1 (6 bases). This CDR3 comprises 14 residues. V lost 7 bases and J 6 bases, leaving 22 bases between the germline ends. CDR1 is SQVTM, CDR2 ANQGSEA, per germline. The CDR3 nucleotides are TGCAGCGCTGTACAGGGACCAGTTGCCTCCGAGCAGTACTTC. Translating it yields CSAVQGPVASEQYF.

This chain links TRBV6-5 with TRBJ1-2; unclear D gene. CDR3 length: 12 amino acids. The germline CDR1 and CDR2 sequences are MNHEY and SVGAGI. V lost 2 bases and J 8 bases, leaving 9 bases between the germline ends. The CDR3 is CASSYREWGYTF. CDR3 nucleotide sequence: TGTGCCAGCAGTTACAGAGAATGGGGCTACACCTTC.

The chain carries TRBV2 and TRBJ1-2; 9 positions agree with TRBD1. From germline, CDR1 is SNHLY and CDR2 FYNNEI. The CDR3 sequence is 12 residues long. With V trimmed by 6 bases and J by 8 bases, 4 bases remained unmatched. CDR3 sequence reads: CASSRQGVGYTF. DNA of the CDR3: TGTGCCAGCAGCAGACAGGGGGTAGGCTACACCTTC.

The chain combines TRBV7-2 with TRBJ2-7; TRBD1 matches at 7 bases. CDR3 size: 14 residues. Losses at the gene ends were 5 bases for V and 2 bases for J; bases not matched to a gene: 6. The germline V gene has CDR1 SGHTA and CDR2 FQGNSA. The CDR3 DNA sequence: TGTGCCAGCAGCCCCGACAGGGCGGCCTACGAGCAGTACTTC. Translated, it gives CASSPDRAAYEQYF.

The rearrangement uses TRBV18 and TRBJ1-2, with a weak D call TRBD1 (6 bases). Germline V gives CDR1 KGHSH, CDR2 LQKENI. The CDR3 has 14 residues. V shed 5 bases and J shed 7 bases, with 17 bases lying between them. CDR3 in amino acids: CASSSTGISFGYTF. CDR3 nucleotide sequence: TGTGCCAGCTCATCTACAGGGATCTCATTTGGCTACACCTTC. Full variable domain (rest looked up from reference TRBV18 and TRBJ1-2): NAGVMQNPRHLVRRRGQEARLRCSPMKGHSHVYWYRQLPEEGLKFMVYLQKENIIDESGMPKERFSAEFPKEGPSILRIQQVVRGDSAAYFCASSSTGISFGYTFGSGTRLTVV.

In its sample, this clone was seen a few times. This sample also contains other DNA sequences that code for the same CDR3. The chain carries TRBV7-2 and TRBJ2-7, with a tentative D call TRBD2 (6 bases). V shed 1 base and J shed 2 bases, with 9 bases lying between them. The CDR3 has 14 residues. Germline V lookup: CDR1 SGHTA, CDR2 FQGNSA. The CDR3 reads CASSLVGGPYEQYF. The CDR3 region has the DNA TGTGCCAGCAGCTTAGTGGGGGGACCCTACGAGCAGTACTTC. The whole variable domain, filled in from reference TRBV7-2 and TRBJ2-7, reads GAGVSQSPSNKVTEKGKDVELRCDPISGHTALYWYRQSLGQGLEFLIYFQGNSAPDKSGLPSDRFSAERTGGSVSTLTIQRTQQEDSAVYLCASSLVGGPYEQYFGPGTRLTVT.

As DNA, the CDR3 is TGTGCCAGCAGCGAACGAACGAGCCAGCCCCAGCATTTT. Its translation: CASSERTSQPQHF. V gene TRBV7-8 combines with J gene TRBJ1-5, with D unclear. This CDR3 has 13 amino acids. Germline CDR1 SGHVS, CDR2 FQNEAQ. The V and J ends lost 5 bases and 7 bases respectively, with 12 bases between them. Drawing the rest from reference TRBV7-8 and TRBJ1-5, the complete variable domain is GAGVSQSPRYKVAKRGQDVALRCDPISGHVSLFWYQQALGQGPEFLTYFQNEAQLDKSGLPSDRFFAERPEGSVSTLKIQRTQQEDSAVYLCASSERTSQPQHFGDGTRLSIL.

Regarding this clone: One junction end disagrees with the germline gene, perhaps due to a read error. The chain links TRBV4-3 to TRBJ2-3, with unresolved D. CDR3 length equals 14 residues. From germline, CDR1 is LGHNA and CDR2 YSLEER. The CDR3 region is CASNQARHPDTQYF. The CDR3 DNA reads TGCGCCAGCAACCAAGCCAGGCACCCAGATACGCAGTATTTT.

This rearrangement joins TRBV5-1 to TRBJ1-3; no clear D. CDR1 SGHRS and CDR2 YFSETQ come from the germline V gene. The V and J ends lost 4 bases and 0 bases respectively, with 11 bases between them. The CDR3 is 15 amino acids. The CDR3 DNA reads as TGCGCCAGCAGCGCCTCCGGGAGCTCTGGAAACACCATATATTTT. Its protein is CASSASGSSGNTIYF.

CDR3 DNA: TGTGCCAGCTCACCGGGACTAGCGGGGCCAGATACGCAGTATTTT. It translates to CASSPGLAGPDTQYF. The genes are TRBV18 and TRBJ2-3, with 13 bases fitting TRBD2. Germline CDR1 KGHSH, CDR2 LQKENI. V shed 3 bases and J 4 bases; nucleotides not matched to a gene: 1. There are 15 residues in the CDR3.

This sequence joins TRBV7-9 and TRBJ1-5; D perhaps matches TRBD1 (6 bases). Per the germline V gene, CDR1 is SEHNR and CDR2 is FQNEAQ (reference sequence). The length of the CDR3 is 15 residues. V gave up 5 bases and J gave up 3 bases, with 14 bases separating them. For the CDR3, the DNA is TGTGCCAGCAGCCTTAGGGGGGGCCCCAATCAGCCCCAGCATTTT. Translation: CASSLRGGPNQPQHF.

CDR3 loop: CASRLDRGSNQPQHF. CDR3 nucleotide sequence: TGTGCCAGTAGACTCGACAGGGGTTCGAATCAGCCCCAGCATTTT. The chain couples TRBV19 to TRBJ1-5; 8 positions agree with TRBD1. This CDR3 comprises 15 residues. The V segment lost 6 bases and the J segment 4 bases; nucleotides outside the gene matches: 8. Germline V CDR1 and CDR2: LNHDA, SQIVND (reference sequence).

The V call is TRBV6-1, the J call TRBJ1-5, with D possibly TRBD1 on 5 matching bases. V gave up 3 bases and J gave up 2 bases, with 14 bases separating them. The CDR3 has 16 amino acids. The germline CDR1 and CDR2 sequences are MNHNS and SASEGT. The CDR3 spells CASSEGRSEGNQPQHF. The CDR3 region has the DNA TGTGCCAGCAGTGAGGGGCGGTCCGAGGGCAATCAGCCCCAGCATTTT.

This chain joins TRBV7-2 and TRBJ1-5, with 9 bases matching TRBD1. The CDR3 has 15 residues. Trimming removed 6 bases from V and 8 bases from J; junction bases left unmatched: 11. Germline V gene sequence: CDR1 SGHTA, CDR2 FQGNSA. For the CDR3, the DNA is TGTGCCAGCAGTCCCGGGACAGGGTTTCCCAAGCCCCAGCATTTT. Its translation: CASSPGTGFPKPQHF.

This clone turned up a few times. The J gene is TRBJ2-7, the V gene TRBV7-9; maybe TRBD2 (6 bases). The CDR3 has 16 residues. Germline CDR1 SEHNR, CDR2 FQNEAQ (reference sequence). The V gene lost 1 base and the J gene lost 2 bases, with 15 bases spanning the gap. In DNA form, the CDR3 reads TGTGCCAGCAGCTTAGTAGCCGGAGGGGTACCCTACGAGCAGTACTTC. It encodes CASSLVAGGVPYEQYF.

The rearrangement uses TRBV18 and TRBJ1-2, with D hard to call. The CDR3 totals 11 residues. CDR1 is KGHSH, CDR2 LQKENI, per germline. The V gene lost 3 bases and the J gene lost 8 bases, with 7 bases spanning the gap. In DNA, the CDR3 is TGTGCCAGCTCACCCGGTTGGGGCTACACCTTC. This codes for CASSPGWGYTF.

The chain combines TRBV19 with TRBJ2-6; 10 nucleotides line up with TRBD1. Germline V gene sequence: CDR1 LNHDA, CDR2 SQIVND (reference sequence). The CDR3 covers 17 residues. Trimming removed 4 bases from V and 0 bases from J; junction bases left unmatched: 3. The CDR3 DNA reads as TGTGCCAGTAGTAGACAGGGGGCTAACTCTGGGGCCAACGTCCTGACTTTC. Its translation is CASSRQGANSGANVLTF.

The table lists this clone with a few counts. The J gene is TRBJ1-5, the V gene TRBV30; no clear D gene. The length of the CDR3 is 13 residues. CDR1 and CDR2 (germline): GTSNPN, SVGIG (reference sequence). Trimming took 7 bases from V and 2 from J, leaving 12 bases between them. The CDR3 here is CAFGPSGNQPQHF. In DNA, the CDR3 is TGTGCCTTTGGGCCCTCGGGCAATCAGCCCCAGCATTTT.

The rearrangement uses TRBV27 and TRBJ1-2, with 9 positions matching TRBD1. The germline V gene encodes CDR1 MNHEY and CDR2 SMNVEV (reference sequence). V was clipped by 5 bases and J by 4 bases; unmatched bases: 8. The CDR3 runs to 15 residues. DNA for the CDR3: TGTGCCAGCAGTCCATACAGGGGGCGCACCTATGGCTACACCTTC. Amino acid sequence: CASSPYRGRTYGYTF.

CDR3 coding DNA: TGTGCCACCAGTGATTTGCAGGGTAGGTATGGCTACACCTTC. Protein product: CATSDLQGRYGYTF. The rearrangement uses TRBV24-1 and TRBJ1-2, with D perhaps matching TRBD1 (5 bases). Trimming left V 0 bases short and J 5 bases short, with 9 bases between. Germline assignment: CDR1 KGHDR and CDR2 SFDVKD. The CDR3 runs to 14 residues.

The chain has TRBV28 and TRBJ1-1; TRBD1 matches at 9 bases. V dropped 5 bases and J dropped 6; count of bases not matched to a gene: 10. Germline V CDR1 and CDR2: MDHEN, SYDVKM. The CDR3 consists of 15 residues. The CDR3 DNA follows: TGTGCCAGCAGTCCCGGGACAGGGAAGGTCCCTGAAGCTTTCTTT. The encoded protein is CASSPGTGKVPEAFF.

This chain links TRBV2 with TRBJ1-5, with 9 bases identical to TRBD1. CDR3 length equals 14 residues. CDR1 is SNHLY, CDR2 FYNNEI, per germline. The J segment lost 7 bases and the V segment lost 6 bases, leaving 7 bases of the junction unmatched. CDR3 nucleotide sequence: TGTGCCAGCAGGAGGGGACAGGGACAACAGCCCCAGCATTTT. Its protein product is CASRRGQGQQPQHF.

CDR3 sequence reads: CAWSGTGEKLFF. The CDR3 DNA reads TGTGCCTGGAGCGGGACAGGCGAAAAACTGTTTTTT. The chain employs TRBV30 and TRBJ1-4; 8 nucleotides agree with TRBD1. The CDR3 covers 12 residues. The germline gives CDR1 GTSNPN, CDR2 SVGIG (reference sequence). Trimming at V came to 3 bases and at J to 8 bases, leaving 2 bases not matched to a gene.

This chain connects TRBV4-1 to TRBJ2-5, with 7 bases lining up with TRBD2. The CDR3 spans 14 residues. Looked up from germline, CDR1 is MGHRA and CDR2 is YSYEKL. Losses at the gene ends were 4 bases for V and 5 bases for J; bases not matched to a gene: 7. The CDR3 is CASSRTGGGETQYF. The CDR3 DNA reads as TGCGCCAGCAGCCGGACGGGGGGTGGGGAGACCCAGTACTTC.

This clone has only one observation. The CDR3 DNA reads TGTGCCAGCAGCTACCGGGACAGGGGCGAGCAGTACTTC. Its protein is CASSYRDRGEQYF. This chain links TRBV5-6 with TRBJ2-7; 10 positions agree with TRBD1. The V gene end was trimmed by 3 bases and the J gene end by 6 bases; junction bases not matched to a gene: 3. The CDR3 runs 13 residues. Per germline, CDR1 SGHDT and CDR2 YYEEEE.

Only a few counts were recorded for this clone. V and J are TRBV19 and TRBJ1-5; the D is unclear. Germline loops: CDR1 LNHDA, CDR2 SQIVND (reference sequence). This CDR3 is built from 14 residues. Trimming pared 3 bases from V and 3 bases from J, leaving 9 bases between. Written as DNA, the CDR3 is TGTGCCAGTAGTATGGCGGCCATCAATCAGCCCCAGCATTTT. This encodes CASSMAAINQPQHF.

The chain has TRBV11-2 and TRBJ2-3; TRBD2 agrees at 10 bases. Unmatched junction bases numbered 8, after V lost 8 bases and J lost 6 bases. The CDR3 covers 14 residues. Germline V gene lookup returns CDR1 SGHAT and CDR2 FQNNGV. The CDR3 spells CASAQRGGLDTQYF. In DNA form, the CDR3 reads TGTGCCAGCGCCCAGCGGGGGGGCCTCGATACGCAGTATTTT.

The CDR3 protein is CASSLDLTGFRDAFF. For the CDR3, the DNA is TGTGCCAGCAGCTTAGATCTAACAGGGTTTCGGGACGCTTTCTTT. The rearrangement uses TRBV11-2 and TRBJ1-1; perhaps TRBD1 as D (6 bases). Germline V lookup: CDR1 SGHAT, CDR2 FQNNGV. The germline V and J ends were trimmed by 0 bases and 11 bases, with 19 bases remaining between them. CDR3 size: 15 residues.

The V call is TRBV4-2, the J call TRBJ2-3; D may be TRBD2 (5 bases). Trimming left V 0 bases short and J 0 bases short, with 10 bases between. Germline V gives CDR1 LGHNA, CDR2 YNFKEQ. This CDR3 is 16 amino acids long. The CDR3 reads CASSQESGFSTDTQYF. The DNA of the CDR3 is TGTGCCAGCAGCCAAGAGAGCGGCTTTAGCACAGATACGCAGTATTTT.

This chain connects TRBV19 to TRBJ1-1; the match to TRBD1 covers 8 bases. The CDR3 consists of 16 residues. Per the germline V gene, CDR1 is LNHDA and CDR2 is SQIVND (reference sequence). Trimming removed 4 bases from V and 1 base from J; junction bases left unmatched: 8. Written as DNA, the CDR3 is TGTGCCAGTAGTACGTACAGGGGGGGGCCGAACACTGAAGCTTTCTTT. This sequence encodes CASSTYRGGPNTEAFF.

The chain employs TRBV18 and TRBJ1-3; the D is unclear. This CDR3 has 13 amino acids. Germline CDR1 KGHSH, CDR2 LQKENI. The V end lost 1 base, the J end lost 3 bases, and 4 bases lay between the germline ends. DNA for the CDR3: TGTGCCAGCTCACCACGGAGTGGAAACACCATATATTTT. It yields the protein CASSPRSGNTIYF.

The chain links TRBV18 to TRBJ2-5, with 11 bases aligning to TRBD1. Germline trimming cut 5 bases from V and 5 bases from J; bases unmatched to any gene: 7. Germline CDR1 reads KGHSH; CDR2 reads LQKENI. The CDR3 consists of 15 residues. The CDR3 nucleotides read TGTGCCAGCTCATCAGGACAGGGGGCGGGGGAGACCCAGTACTTC. Protein sequence: CASSSGQGAGETQYF.